The present T cell receptor beta chain was sequenced within a study of cytomegalovirus exposure and HLA in healthy donors. It was with 60 Vbeta and 13 Jbeta primers that the PCR ran. Sequencing used immunoSEQ multiplex PCR; TCRdb keeps in-frame clones, though not all of them. The sample yields around 180,000 clones, around 80% seen once. Sequencing was carried out using PBMCs. This receptor was identified in a woman aged 40 to 49 in good health and CMV-seronegative.

In DNA form, the CDR3 reads TGTGCCAGCAGTCCAAGAACGGGACAGAGGGGCCGAGAGCAGTACTTC. It codes for CASSPRTGQRGREQYF. The chain links TRBV27 to TRBJ2-5; TRBD1 matches 7 bases. Germline CDR1 is MNHEY and CDR2 is SMNVEV (reference sequence). The CDR3 spans 16 residues. V shed 5 bases, J shed 11 bases, and the junction held 20 bases outside the gene matches.